Below, 22 T cell receptor beta chains from the same sample are listed, as sequenced in a study of CD8 T cells in Susac syndrome. cDNA came from 0.5 to 1 ug RNA primed by random hexamers. TCRdb analysed the immunoSEQ multiplex PCR reads with MiXCR anew, one entry per CDR3 protein. Of around 150,000 distinct CDR3 sequences listed, approximately 94% were seen once; the top ten hold 0.084%. The sequencing sample was made of CD4+ T cells from PBMCs. These TCRs come from a human donor with Susac syndrome.

The chain joins TRBV5-1 to TRBJ1-3; D is ambiguous. Germline V gene lookup returns CDR1 SGHRS and CDR2 YFSETQ. V lost 1 base and J 4 bases, leaving 15 bases between the germline ends. The CDR3 length is 16 residues. CDR3: CASSLRALEAGNTIYF. CDR3 in DNA: TGCGCCAGCAGCTTGCGGGCCTTGGAGGCAGGAAACACCATATATTTT. The full variable domain, with the rest looked up from reference TRBV5-1 and TRBJ1-3, is KAGVTQTPRYLIKTRGQQVTLSCSPISGHRSVSWYQQTPGQGLQFLFEYFSETQRNKGNFPGRFSGRQFSNSRSEMNVSTLELGDSALYLCASSLRALEAGNTIYFGEGSWLTVV.

J is TRBJ2-7 and V is TRBV2; TRBD1 matches 9 bases. There are 14 residues in the CDR3. V lost 7 bases, J lost 5 bases, and 9 bases stayed unmatched. Germline CDR1 is SNHLY and CDR2 is FYNNEI. The CDR3 loop reads CASTGQGSRNEQYF. For the CDR3, the DNA is TGTGCCAGCACTGGACAGGGGTCGAGGAACGAGCAGTACTTC.

The CDR3, as DNA: TGCAGCGCAGGGTGGCAGGGGAATTACGAGCAGTACTTC. Residues: CSAGWQGNYEQYF. This chain connects TRBV29-1 to TRBJ2-7; a possible D gene is TRBD1 (6 bases). The CDR3 contains 13 residues. Looked up from germline, CDR1 is SQVTM and CDR2 is ANQGSEA. Trimming removed 7 bases from V and 4 bases from J, with 17 bases in between.

The chain uses TRBV5-1 and TRBJ2-7; TRBD2 matches at 13 bases. The CDR3 has 18 amino acids. With 4 bases clipped from V and 4 bases from J, the junction kept 14 bases outside the gene matches. From germline, CDR1 is SGHRS and CDR2 YFSETQ. The CDR3 loop reads CASSGGLAGPTFGYEQYF. In nucleotides, the CDR3 is TGCGCCAGCAGCGGGGGACTAGCGGGACCTACTTTCGGGTACGAGCAGTACTTC.

The chain uses TRBV20-1 and TRBJ2-1; 8 bases map to TRBD2. Germline V lookup: CDR1 DFQATT, CDR2 SNEGSKA (reference sequence). The CDR3 spans 15 residues. The J segment lost 7 bases and the V segment lost 3 bases, leaving 11 bases of the junction unmatched. The CDR3 coding sequence is TGCAGTGCTAGCCGGCGCGGCGGGAGGCTAAATGAGCAGTTCTTC. Its protein product is CSASRRGGRLNEQFF.

The chain combines TRBV18 with TRBJ2-2; no clear D gene. V lost 6 bases, J lost 0 bases, and 11 bases lay in between. The CDR3 has 15 amino acids. Germline V gene sequence: CDR1 KGHSH, CDR2 LQKENI. CDR3 region: CASSFDPTNTGELFF. Here the CDR3 DNA reads TGTGCCAGCTCGTTCGACCCTACGAACACCGGGGAGCTGTTTTTT.

This chain connects TRBV12-3 or TRBV12-4 to TRBJ1-6, with TRBD1 as a possible D gene (5 bases). Trimming left V 0 bases short and J 9 bases short, with 12 bases between. The CDR3 length is 15 residues. The CDR3 DNA is TGTGCCAGCAGTTTAGCAGGGGTTCAGGGTTCACCCCTCCACTTT. Its translation is CASSLAGVQGSPLHF.

J is TRBJ2-1 and V is TRBV12-3 or TRBV12-4; 8 bases are a match to TRBD2. The CDR3 runs 13 residues. Unmatched junction bases numbered 7, after V lost 8 bases and J lost 7 bases. In DNA, the CDR3 is TGTGCCAGCGGGGGACTAGGTCAGAATGAGCAGTTCTTC. Its translation is CASGGLGQNEQFF.

V and J are TRBV5-6 and TRBJ2-1; D unresolved. The ends were cut back, 0 bases at V and 10 bases at J, with 5 bases in the middle. The CDR3 has 11 residues. CDR1 is SGHDT, CDR2 YYEEEE, per germline. Here the CDR3 reads CASSLVGEQFF. CDR3 DNA sequence: TGTGCCAGCAGCTTGGTCGGGGAGCAGTTCTTC.

This rearrangement joins TRBV20-1 to TRBJ2-3; D call uncertain. This CDR3 is built from 13 residues. The V end was cut by 0 bases, the J end by 3 bases, with 7 bases between. The V gene's germline CDR1 is DFQATT and CDR2 SNEGSKA (reference sequence). The CDR3 spells CSARDARTDTQYF. The DNA for the CDR3 is TGCAGTGCTAGAGATGCGAGAACAGATACGCAGTATTTT.

This clonotype has a single count. The J gene is TRBJ2-4, the V gene TRBV12-3 or TRBV12-4; no clear D gene. The CDR3 has 12 residues. Trimming shortened V by 6 bases and J by 8 bases, and 11 bases separated the two germline ends. The CDR3 nucleotides read TGTGCCAGCAGCCTAACCCTGGACATTCAGTACTTC. The encoded protein is CASSLTLDIQYF.

The V call is TRBV6-5, the J call TRBJ1-2; 7 bases map to TRBD1. Germline V gives CDR1 MNHEY, CDR2 SVGAGI. The CDR3 is 13 amino acids. V lost 6 bases, J lost 8 bases, and 9 bases stayed unmatched. The CDR3 spells CASSRQGAVGYTF. In DNA form, the CDR3 reads TGTGCCAGCAGCCGACAGGGTGCGGTGGGCTACACCTTC.

The chain is built from TRBV29-1 and TRBJ2-7; possibly TRBD1 for D (6 bases). In germline, CDR1 is SQVTM, CDR2 ANQGSEA. The V and J ends lost 6 bases and 5 bases respectively, with 17 bases between them. The CDR3 has 13 residues. For the CDR3, the DNA is TGCAGCGTCCATCCCCAGGGGAATGACGAGCAGTACTTC. It codes for CSVHPQGNDEQYF.

The genes are TRBV28 and TRBJ2-2; 10 nucleotides line up with TRBD1. Germline V gene data show CDR1 as MDHEN and CDR2 as SYDVKM. Losses at the gene ends were 5 bases for V and 4 bases for J; bases not matched to a gene: 7. CDR3 size: 16 residues. CDR3 amino acids: CASSEGTGVGTGELFF. CDR3 nucleotides: TGTGCCAGCAGTGAAGGGACAGGGGTGGGCACCGGGGAGCTGTTTTTT.

The chain uses TRBV6-6 and TRBJ1-5; D gene uncertain. CDR3 size: 12 residues. Germline V gene sequence: CDR1 MNHNY, CDR2 SVGAGI (reference sequence). Trimming removed 2 bases from V and 8 bases from J, with 7 bases in between. Here the CDR3 reads CASSYPAEPQHF. CDR3 DNA sequence: TGTGCCAGCAGTTACCCCGCCGAGCCCCAGCATTTT.

This chain connects TRBV14 to TRBJ2-1, with D hard to call. V dropped 2 bases and J dropped 10 bases, with 9 bases sitting between them. The CDR3 totals 12 residues. The germline V gene has CDR1 SGHDN and CDR2 FVKESK. CDR3 in amino acids: CASSQLDGEQFF. CDR3 nucleotide sequence: TGTGCCAGCAGCCAACTCGATGGCGAGCAGTTCTTC.

This chain links TRBV12-3 or TRBV12-4 with TRBJ2-5, with unresolved D. This CDR3 has 11 residues. Trimming left V 4 bases short and J 5 bases short, with 5 bases between. CDR3 sequence: CASSSWETQYF. The CDR3 coding sequence is TGTGCCAGCAGTTCCTGGGAGACCCAGTACTTC.

The gene calls are TRBV3-1 and TRBJ2-7; D may be TRBD1 or TRBD2 (6 bases each). Deletions cut 1 base from V and 5 bases from J, with 18 bases between. This CDR3 has 16 residues. The germline CDR1 and CDR2 sequences are LGHDT and YNNKEL (reference sequence). The CDR3 DNA reads TGTGCCAGCAGCCAAGGGGGGGCAGACCCGGCCCACGAGCAGTACTTC. It specifies CASSQGGADPAHEQYF.

The chain couples TRBV7-9 to TRBJ1-2; no clear D gene. The germline V and J ends were trimmed by 7 bases and 0 bases, with 6 bases remaining between them. Germline-derived CDR1 and CDR2 are SEHNR and FQNEAQ (reference sequence). The length of the CDR3 is 12 residues. The CDR3 spells CASKGANYGYTF. The CDR3 region has the DNA TGTGCCAGCAAAGGAGCTAACTATGGCTACACCTTC.

V usage is TRBV3-1 and J usage is TRBJ1-2; 9 bases are a match to TRBD1. This CDR3 contains 17 residues. Germline-derived CDR1 and CDR2 are LGHDT and YNNKEL (reference sequence). Trimming at V came to 4 bases and at J to 4 bases, leaving 13 bases not matched to a gene. The chain's CDR3 is CASSPRVGQGLGYGYTF. CDR3 DNA: TGTGCCAGCAGCCCAAGGGTCGGACAGGGGTTGGGCTATGGCTACACCTTC. Based on the CDR3 plus reference TRBV3-1 and TRBJ1-2, the full variable domain is DTAVSQTPKYLVTQMGNDKSIKCEQNLGHDTMYWYKQDSKKFLKIMFSYNNKELIINETVPNRFSPKSPDKAHLNLHINSLELGDSAVYFCASSPRVGQGLGYGYTFGSGTRLTVV.

This chain joins TRBV3-1 and TRBJ1-6; 10 positions agree with TRBD1. This CDR3 spans 15 amino acids. Germline V gives CDR1 LGHDT, CDR2 YNNKEL (reference sequence). The V segment lost 1 base and the J segment 10 bases; nucleotides outside the gene matches: 4. The CDR3 bases are TGTGCCAGCAGCCAAGCGACAGGGGGCAGGTCACCCCTCCACTTT. This encodes CASSQATGGRSPLHF.

The V gene is TRBV20-1, the J gene TRBJ2-7; 9 bases are shared with TRBD1. The length of the CDR3 is 13 residues. Germline CDR1 DFQATT, CDR2 SNEGSKA (reference sequence). The V gene end was trimmed by 5 bases and the J gene end by 1 base; junction bases not matched to a gene: 3. The CDR3 protein is CSASGTGSYEQYF. CDR3 bases: TGCAGTGCTTCCGGGACAGGGTCCTACGAGCAGTACTTC.